This T cell receptor (beta chain) was found in a study of blood T cell repertoires in COVID-19. The CDR3 has 14 residues. Unmatched junction bases numbered 3, after V lost 1 base and J lost 4 bases. Per the germline V gene, CDR1 is SGHNT and CDR2 is YENEEA. Per the authors' pipeline: Estimation of nucleated cell counts relied on the amplification of reference gene primers. Some clones are missing from TCRdb's copy, which holds only in-frame ones; the method was immunoSEQ multiplex PCR. V, J and clone size are those of that table, while D and trimming were read from the DNA. This sample has about 150,000 clones, with approximately 83% found just once.

This chain connects TRBV11-3 to TRBJ2-5; 7 bases are a match to TRBD2. Source material: peripheral blood. The sequence derives from a woman aged 55-69 years with COVID-19, enrolled during active disease. As DNA, the CDR3 is TGTGCCAGCAGCTTAGCGGGGGGAGGAGAGACCCAGTACTTC. Protein: CASSLAGGGETQYF.